The present entry profiles one TCR beta chain with its context. The sample comes from a study of blood T cell repertoires in COVID-19. The CDR3 loop spans 16 amino acids. Germline V CDR1 and CDR2: SGHTS, YDEGEE. Deletions cut 0 bases from V and 9 bases from J, with 18 bases between. Repertoires were generated with immunoSEQ multiplex PCR, while TCRdb's copy carries only in-frame clones and drops some. Among 320,000 or so clones, roughly 89% were seen once, and the ten largest hold 5.2%. The chain employs TRBV5-8 and TRBJ1-4; D perhaps matches TRBD1 (5 bases). Material for sequencing was PBMCs or T cells enriched from blood (not recorded which). The sequence was obtained from a man in his 60s who had recovered from COVID-19. The CDR3 DNA sequence: TGTGCCAGCAGCTTGGACCCGGGACTTGTTAAGCAAAAACTGTTTTTT. Protein product: CASSLDPGLVKQKLFF.